The T cell receptor (beta chain) described here comes from a study of T cells in Graves' hyperthyroidism and ophthalmopathy. In the study overall: Staff took peripheral blood when the initial diagnosis was made, before any treatment began.

General study points: A 13 V-J signature model discriminated ophthalmopathy versus stable hyperthyroidism.

This CDR3 region has 14 residues. Trimming left V 4 bases short and J 7 bases short, with 17 bases between. Per germline, CDR1 SGHAT and CDR2 FQNNGV. This clonotype has at least ten counts. Its antigen is not identified. Amplification targeted TCR beta CDR3 regions from RNA transcripts. The HTBI set primed first-round TCR CDR3 RT-PCR. TCRdb reprocessed the multiplex PCR reads with MiXCR, giving one entry per CDR3 protein. The table includes approximately 400,000 distinct CDR3 sequences, about 18% detected once. Extraction of PBMCs used 9 to 10 ml of fresh peripheral blood. The sequenced sample consisted of blood. The chain joins TRBV11-2 to TRBJ2-7; TRBD1 is a possible D gene (6 bases). This clonotype originated in a woman aged 18-29 years with Graves' hyperthyroidism. CDR3 DNA sequence: TGTGCCAGCAGCTCGCCGGGACAAGGATTAGAGCAGTACTTC. Translation: CASSSPGQGLEQYF. Supplemented by reference TRBV11-2 and TRBJ2-7, the full variable domain reads EAGVAQSPRYKIIEKRQSVAFWCNPISGHATLYWYQQILGQGPKLLIQFQNNGVVDDSQLPKDRFSAERLKGVDSTLKIQPAKLEDSAVYLCASSSPGQGLEQYFGPGTRLTVT.